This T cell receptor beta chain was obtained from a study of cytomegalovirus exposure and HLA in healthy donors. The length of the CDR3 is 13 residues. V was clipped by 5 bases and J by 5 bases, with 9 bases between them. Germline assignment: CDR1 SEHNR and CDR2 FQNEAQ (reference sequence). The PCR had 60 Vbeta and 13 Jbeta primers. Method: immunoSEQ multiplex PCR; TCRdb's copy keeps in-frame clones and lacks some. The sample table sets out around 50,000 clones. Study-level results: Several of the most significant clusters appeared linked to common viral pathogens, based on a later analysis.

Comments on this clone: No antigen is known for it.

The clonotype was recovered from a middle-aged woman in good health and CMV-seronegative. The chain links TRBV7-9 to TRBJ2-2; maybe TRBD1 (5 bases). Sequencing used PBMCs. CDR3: CASSQGPTGELFF. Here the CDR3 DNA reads TGTGCCAGCAGCCAGGGCCCTACCGGGGAGCTGTTTTTT.